Shown below are 25 T cell receptor beta chains from a single sample sequenced in a study of blood T cell repertoires in COVID-19. Here immunoSEQ multiplex PCR was the method, and the copy in TCRdb shows in-frame clones only, minus some. The sample shows approximately 410,000 clones, 75% to 90% of them seen only once. The source material was peripheral blood. The receptors originated from a woman aged 25-40 years with active or convalescent COVID-19.

CDR3: CASSLAGSRTEAFF. The CDR3 nucleotides read TGTGCCAGCAGCTTGGCAGGGTCGAGGACTGAAGCTTTCTTT. The chain employs TRBV13 and TRBJ1-1, with a tentative D call TRBD1 (5 bases). CDR1 is PRHDT, CDR2 FYEKMQ, per germline (reference sequence). CDR3 length equals 14 residues. Between the trimmed V and J ends, which lost 3 bases and 5 bases, there was a span of 13 bases.

The chain has TRBV24-1 and TRBJ2-3, with TRBD1 as a possible D gene (6 bases). The length of the CDR3 is 15 residues. Germline V gene data show CDR1 as KGHDR and CDR2 as SFDVKD. Trimming removed 5 bases from V and 1 base from J, with 12 bases in between. In DNA form, the CDR3 reads TGTGCCACCAGTGCCGGACAGACCGGCACAGATACGCAGTATTTT. Protein: CATSAGQTGTDTQYF.

The gene calls are TRBV10-3 and TRBJ1-1; D is possibly TRBD1 (5 bases). The V end was cut by 4 bases, the J end by 7 bases, with 13 bases between. Germline CDR1 ENHRY, CDR2 SYGVKD. There are 13 residues in the CDR3. The CDR3 DNA follows: TGTGCCATCAGTGCCCCAGGGAAACATGAAGCTTTCTTT. Amino acid sequence: CAISAPGKHEAFF.

The CDR3: CASSLGGSINTEAFF. DNA of the CDR3: TGTGCCAGCAGCCTAGGGGGCAGTATTAACACTGAAGCTTTCTTT. The chain has TRBV5-5 and TRBJ1-1; the match to TRBD1 covers 7 bases. The CDR3 runs 15 residues. Germline V gene data show CDR1 as SGHKS and CDR2 as YYEKEE (reference sequence). The V gene end was trimmed by 4 bases and the J gene end by 2 bases; junction bases not matched to a gene: 8.

In its sample, this clone was seen a few times. The chain recombines TRBV4-2 with TRBJ1-2; 9 bases are a match to TRBD1. Germline V CDR1 and CDR2: LGHNA, YNFKEQ. V lost 4 bases to trimming and J lost 6 bases; unmatched junction nucleotides: 6. The CDR3 length is 14 residues. CDR3 loop: CASSLTGGGDGYTF. For the CDR3, the DNA is TGTGCCAGCAGCCTCACAGGGGGCGGGGATGGCTACACCTTC.

The J gene is TRBJ1-1, the V gene TRBV29-1, with TRBD1 identical over 8 bases. The V gene's germline CDR1 is SQVTM and CDR2 ANQGSEA. After removal of 3 bases from V and 8 bases from J, the junction contained 2 bases not matched to a gene. CDR3 size: 11 residues. In nucleotides, the CDR3 is TGCAGCGTTGACCGGACAGGGGAAGCTTTCTTT. Protein sequence: CSVDRTGEAFF.

This chain links TRBV12-2 with TRBJ2-1; the table's D call TRBD2 went unverified against the DNA. TRBV12-2 is listed as a pseudogene. There are 18 residues in the CDR3. CDR3 in amino acids: CASRLVRRTGGPGNEQFF. The DNA for the CDR3 is TGTGCAAGTCGCTTAGTTAGAAGGACGGGAGGGCCCGGCAATGAGCAGTTCTTC.

In nucleotides, the CDR3 is TGTGCCAGCAGCGATACCGACAGGGGTAGCACAGATACGCAGTATTTT. It translates to CASSDTDRGSTDTQYF. The chain carries TRBV9 and TRBJ2-3; 8 nucleotides agree with TRBD1. The CDR3 contains 16 residues. V shed 3 bases and J 0 bases; nucleotides not matched to a gene: 6. Germline V gene lookup returns CDR1 SGDLS and CDR2 YYNGEE.

This chain connects TRBV9 to TRBJ2-3, with D maybe TRBD2 (6 bases). The CDR3 has 15 residues. Trimming took 3 bases from V and 1 from J, leaving 12 bases between them. Germline CDR1 and CDR2: SGDLS and YYNGEE. The CDR3 here is CASSGLGLGTDTQYF. The CDR3 coding sequence is TGTGCCAGCAGCGGCCTGGGACTCGGCACAGATACGCAGTATTTT.

The CDR3 DNA is TGTGCCACCCGTTCAGGGGAAGGGGCCAACGTCCTGACTTTC. Translation: CATRSGEGANVLTF. This chain joins TRBV19 and TRBJ2-6; a weak D match, TRBD1 (6 bases). The V end lost 10 bases, the J end lost 4 bases, and 14 bases lay between the germline ends. The CDR3 runs 14 residues. CDR1 is LNHDA, CDR2 SQIVND, per germline (reference sequence).

V gene TRBV27 combines with J gene TRBJ1-1; D ambiguous. The length of the CDR3 is 13 residues. The V gene lost 6 bases and the J gene lost 4 bases, with 12 bases spanning the gap. The germline gives CDR1 MNHEY, CDR2 SMNVEV (reference sequence). This chain's CDR3 is CASRPLIGTEAFF. In DNA form, the CDR3 reads TGTGCCAGCAGACCTTTGATCGGCACTGAAGCTTTCTTT.

The V gene is TRBV10-1, the J gene TRBJ2-2; D remains ambiguous. The CDR3 consists of 14 residues. Germline V lookup: CDR1 WNHNN, CDR2 SYGVQD (reference sequence). V was shortened by 10 bases and J by 0 bases, with 12 bases between the two germline ends. CDR3 coding DNA: TGCGCCACCCAGGCGTTCGCGAACACCGGGGAGCTGTTTTTT. Translated: CATQAFANTGELFF.

V and J are TRBV30 and TRBJ2-5; 12 positions agree with TRBD2. Per the germline V gene, CDR1 is GTSNPN and CDR2 is SVGIG (reference sequence). The V gene end was trimmed by 2 bases and the J gene end by 5 bases; junction bases not matched to a gene: 6. CDR3 length: 15 residues. CDR3 protein: CAWSWTSGMLETQYF. As DNA, the CDR3 is TGTGCCTGGAGTTGGACTAGCGGGATGTTGGAGACCCAGTACTTC.

The chain uses TRBV10-3 and TRBJ2-7; TRBD2 matches 10 bases. This CDR3 is 15 amino acids long. V was pared by 5 bases and J by 2 bases, with 6 bases of the junction left unmatched. CDR1 and CDR2 from the germline V gene are ENHRY and SYGVKD. The CDR3 region is CAISQGTSATYEQYF. Here the CDR3 DNA reads TGTGCCATCAGTCAAGGGACTAGCGCTACCTACGAGCAGTACTTC.

V gene TRBV27 combines with J gene TRBJ1-5, with TRBD1 matching over 7 bases. J lost 2 bases, V lost 6 bases, and 7 bases had no gene match. CDR3 length: 15 residues. Germline values: CDR1 MNHEY, CDR2 SMNVEV (reference sequence). The CDR3 DNA reads TGTGCCAGCAGCGCCGGGACAGCCCGCAATCAGCCCCAGCATTTT. This sequence encodes CASSAGTARNQPQHF.

The chain employs TRBV19 and TRBJ2-7; 8 bases line up with TRBD1. CDR1 and CDR2 from the germline V gene are LNHDA and SQIVND (reference sequence). The CDR3 length is 14 residues. Trimming removed 4 bases from V and 5 bases from J; junction bases left unmatched: 7. The CDR3 bases are TGTGCCAGTAGTAGGGCAGGGGGCGTTGACGAGCAGTACTTC. Its translation: CASSRAGGVDEQYF.

The J gene is TRBJ1-1, the V gene TRBV19; D unclear. Germline V gives CDR1 LNHDA, CDR2 SQIVND (reference sequence). CDR3 length: 15 amino acids. V lost 3 bases and J lost 6, with 17 bases in between. The CDR3 DNA reads as TGTGCCAGTAGTATCGGCAGTCTCCTGGAGGCTGAAGCTTTCTTT. It encodes CASSIGSLLEAEAFF.

This clone has a handful of counts. The CDR3 region is CASSPSGNTEAFF. CDR3 nucleotide sequence: TGCGCCAGCAGTCCGTCAGGGAACACTGAAGCTTTCTTT. V and J are TRBV5-1 and TRBJ1-1; no firm D call. The length of the CDR3 is 13 residues. Germline-derived CDR1 and CDR2 are SGHRS and YFSETQ. With 5 bases removed from V and 1 base from J, the gap between germline ends came to 9 bases.

The V and J genes are TRBV4-2 and TRBJ2-2, with D maybe TRBD2 (6 bases). V was trimmed by 2 bases and J by 1 base, leaving 8 bases between them. The CDR3 is made up of 15 amino acids. Germline CDR1 is LGHNA and CDR2 is YNFKEQ. CDR3 amino acids: CASSQMGGNTGELFF. The DNA of the CDR3 is TGTGCCAGCAGCCAAATGGGGGGGAACACCGGGGAGCTGTTTTTT.

The V and J genes are TRBV7-9 and TRBJ2-7; D possibly corresponds to TRBD1 (6 bases). Germline CDR1 and CDR2: SEHNR and FQNEAQ (reference sequence). This CDR3 is 12 amino acids long. The ends were cut back, 5 bases at V and 6 bases at J, with 11 bases in the middle. The CDR3 sequence is CASSSGQTEQYF. CDR3 bases: TGTGCCAGCAGCAGCGGACAGACCGAGCAGTACTTC.

V usage is TRBV25-1 and J usage is TRBJ1-6; TRBD1 matches 8 bases. Germline-derived CDR1 and CDR2 are MGHDK and SYGVNS. The CDR3 has 15 residues. Germline trimming cut 1 base from V and 10 bases from J; bases unmatched to any gene: 6. The chain's CDR3 is CASSESRTGNSPLHF. The CDR3 nucleotides read TGTGCCAGCAGTGAATCGAGGACAGGGAACTCACCCCTCCACTTT.

The chain has TRBV4-1 and TRBJ2-5; 8 positions match TRBD2. Germline V gene lookup returns CDR1 MGHRA and CDR2 YSYEKL. The ends lost 1 base at V and 4 bases at J; junction bases unmatched: 8. The CDR3 loop spans 16 amino acids. In nucleotides, the CDR3 is TGCGCCAGCAGCCAAGGTGTGTCGGGAGGGCGAGAGACCCAGTACTTC. Its translation is CASSQGVSGGRETQYF.

There are a few counts of this clone. The rearrangement joins TRBV28 to TRBJ1-5; D ambiguous. Trimming removed 0 bases from V and 4 bases from J, with 7 bases in between. Germline assignment: CDR1 MDHEN and CDR2 SYDVKM. The CDR3 spans 14 residues. The CDR3 is CASSLWGGNQPQHF. CDR3 DNA sequence: TGTGCCAGCAGTTTATGGGGCGGGAATCAGCCCCAGCATTTT.

V gene TRBV5-1 combines with J gene TRBJ1-1; the D gene is possibly TRBD1 (6 bases). V was clipped by 3 bases and J by 0 bases, with 15 bases between them. CDR1 and CDR2 from the germline V gene are SGHRS and YFSETQ. The CDR3 loop spans 16 amino acids. The CDR3, as DNA: TGCGCCAGCAGCTACTCTCAGGGGCTCATGAACACTGAAGCTTTCTTT. Amino acids: CASSYSQGLMNTEAFF.

A few counts support this clone. The V call is TRBV2, the J call TRBJ1-4; the D is unclear. The CDR3 consists of 14 residues. Trimming shortened V by 2 bases and J by 7 bases, and 11 bases separated the two germline ends. Germline assignment: CDR1 SNHLY and CDR2 FYNNEI. CDR3 protein: CASSERGLGEKLFF. The CDR3 bases are TGTGCCAGCAGTGAACGGGGATTAGGTGAAAAACTGTTTTTT.